This T cell receptor (beta chain) was recorded in a study of OX40 agonist ivuxolimab in advanced cancers. Study-wide background: Patients achieving partial responses numbered three: one hepatocellular carcinoma case and two cutaneous melanoma cases. Overall study results and limits: At 0.1 to 3.0 mg/kg and by week 6, CD4+ and CD8+ T cells in the blood had expanded clonally. Certain nonresponding patients likewise had low normalized T-cell clonal expansion.

With regard to this clone: Its antigen is still unknown.

Here immunoSEQ multiplex PCR was the method, and the copy in TCRdb shows in-frame clones only, minus some. Of about 83,000 clones in the sample, roughly nine tenths are singletons; the top ten hold 8.4%. The CDR3 contains 13 residues. The V gene lost 6 bases and the J gene lost 8 bases, with 11 bases spanning the gap. In germline, CDR1 is MDHEN, CDR2 SYDVKM. The sample here was CD4+ or CD8+ T cells sorted from blood, taken in a trial of the OX40 agonist ivuxolimab. The chain recombines TRBV28 with TRBJ1-6; D gene uncertain. The receptor's source is an adult with an advanced solid tumor such as melanoma, head and neck, liver or kidney cancer. In DNA form, the CDR3 reads TGTGCCAGCAGCCCATCGGGGTATTCACCCCTCCACTTT. It codes for CASSPSGYSPLHF.